This passage covers 26 T cell receptor beta chains from one sample sequenced in a study of identical twins. TCRdb used MiXCR to reprocess the 5' RACE reads, holding one entry per CDR3 protein. The sample records about 660,000 distinct CDR3 sequences, more than 6.5% being singletons. These data also featured in a second study, about yellow fever vaccine responses in identical twins.

What was sequenced was PBMCs. The receptors stem from a young woman in good health.

This clonotype appeared a few times. The chain employs TRBV18 and TRBJ2-7, with a tentative D call TRBD2 (6 bases). Germline CDR1 KGHSH, CDR2 LQKENI. V lost 8 bases to trimming and J lost 4 bases, with 12 bases between them. The CDR3 is 12 amino acids. The CDR3 spells CASAGGVYEQYF. The CDR3 DNA follows: TGTGCCAGCGCCGGGGGTGTGTACGAGCAGTACTTC.

V gene TRBV6-1 combines with J gene TRBJ2-2; D perhaps matches TRBD2 (7 bases). Per germline, CDR1 MNHNS and CDR2 SASEGT. Trimming pared 8 bases from V and 1 base from J, leaving 11 bases between. The CDR3 sequence is 14 residues long. The CDR3 sequence is CASGRGGNTGELFF. CDR3 sequence (DNA): TGTGCCAGCGGTAGGGGGGGGAACACCGGGGAGCTGTTTTTT.

The chain is built from TRBV19 and TRBJ2-7; D may be TRBD1 (6 bases). CDR3 length: 15 residues. Germline CDR1 is LNHDA and CDR2 is SQIVND (reference sequence). Trimming shortened V by 5 bases and J by 5 bases, and 19 bases separated the two germline ends. The CDR3, as DNA: TGTGCCAGTAGTGTGGCACCGGGACATAGGGACGAGCAGTACTTC. This sequence encodes CASSVAPGHRDEQYF.

The chain links TRBV6-5 to TRBJ2-7, with unresolved D. V lost 2 bases and J lost 2, with 10 bases in between. CDR3 length: 14 amino acids. Germline V gene lookup returns CDR1 MNHEY and CDR2 SVGAGI. DNA for the CDR3: TGTGCCAGCAGTTACGCCGACGCCGCCTACGAGCAGTACTTC. The encoded protein is CASSYADAAYEQYF.

This clonotype was counted at least ten times. This chain joins TRBV7-2 and TRBJ2-7; tentatively, D is TRBD1 (6 bases). This CDR3 has 13 residues. CDR1 and CDR2 from the germline V gene are SGHTA and FQGNSA. The V end lost 6 bases, the J end lost 7 bases, and 16 bases lay between the germline ends. The CDR3 region has the DNA TGTGCCAGCAGTGCACAGGGTACTGGAGAGCAGTACTTC. Translating gives CASSAQGTGEQYF.

This clonotype was observed many times. This chain connects TRBV29-1 to TRBJ1-1, with a tentative D call TRBD1 (6 bases). Trimming took off 7 bases at V and 3 bases at J, with 12 bases between the two ends. CDR3 length: 12 residues. Germline CDR1 reads SQVTM; CDR2 reads ANQGSEA. The CDR3 is CSGRTAYTEAFF. The DNA for the CDR3 is TGCAGCGGCCGGACAGCATACACTGAAGCTTTCTTT.

Remarks on this clonotype: An end of the junction differs from the germline gene, which may be a read error. The genes are TRBV7-7 and TRBJ2-5; 7 bases align to TRBD1. Per germline, CDR1 SSHAT and CDR2 FNYEAQ (reference sequence). This CDR3 spans 14 amino acids. CDR3 sequence: CASSQGTVQETQYF. The DNA of the CDR3 is TGTGCTAGCAGCCAGGGGACAGTCCAAGAGACCCAGTACTTC.

The genes are TRBV20-1 and TRBJ1-1; TRBD1 is a possible D gene (6 bases). V lost 2 bases and J 1 base, leaving 14 bases between the germline ends. The CDR3 covers 15 residues. Germline CDR1 reads DFQATT; CDR2 reads SNEGSKA (reference sequence). In DNA, the CDR3 is TGCAGTGCTAGAAACCTCCGGGACAAGAACACTGAAGCTTTCTTT. It yields the protein CSARNLRDKNTEAFF.

This clonotype was observed a handful of times. The chain links TRBV6-2 or TRBV6-3 to TRBJ2-7; a possible D gene is TRBD2 (6 bases). Trimming took 2 bases from V and 0 from J, leaving 23 bases between them. The CDR3 contains 19 residues. Germline V gene data show CDR1 as MNHEY and CDR2 as SVGEGT. The chain's CDR3 is CASSYPWLLPGGNSYEQYF. Here the CDR3 DNA reads TGTGCCAGCAGTTACCCCTGGTTACTACCCGGCGGGAACTCCTACGAGCAGTACTTC.

This clonotype has ten or more counts. The V gene is TRBV6-5, the J gene TRBJ2-3; 9 positions agree with TRBD2. V shed 4 bases and J 5 bases; nucleotides not matched to a gene: 10. The CDR3 spans 16 residues. Looked up from germline, CDR1 is MNHEY and CDR2 is SVGAGI. This chain's CDR3 is CASSLPAGGQGDTQYF. The DNA for the CDR3 is TGTGCCAGCAGTTTACCAGCGGGAGGTCAGGGAGATACGCAGTATTTT.

A few counts support this clonotype. This rearrangement joins TRBV3-1 to TRBJ2-3; 9 positions agree with TRBD2. With V trimmed by 3 bases and J by 1 base, 2 bases remained unmatched. This CDR3 is built from 15 residues. The germline V gene has CDR1 LGHDT and CDR2 YNNKEL (reference sequence). The CDR3 reads CASSQRGGGTDTQYF. The CDR3 region has the DNA TGTGCCAGCAGCCAGCGCGGGGGGGGCACAGATACGCAGTATTTT.

This clonotype was picked up a small number of times. The chain carries TRBV6-2 or TRBV6-3 and TRBJ2-5; 11 nucleotides agree with TRBD2. The CDR3 is 16 residues long. Germline V lookup: CDR1 MNHEY, CDR2 SVGEGT. The V gene end was trimmed by 6 bases and the J gene end by 5 bases; junction bases not matched to a gene: 11. The CDR3 here is CASSKGTSGQSETQYF. CDR3 nucleotides: TGTGCCAGCAGCAAAGGGACTAGCGGACAATCGGAGACCCAGTACTTC.

The genes are TRBV19 and TRBJ2-2; no reliable D call. The germline CDR1 and CDR2 sequences are LNHDA and SQIVND (reference sequence). V was cut by 3 bases and J by 1 base, with 3 bases left in between. This CDR3 is 13 amino acids long. The CDR3 loop is CASSILNTGELFF. The CDR3 nucleotides are TGTGCCAGTAGTATCTTGAACACCGGGGAGCTGTTTTTT.

This clonotype has only a few counts. CDR3 DNA sequence: TGCAGCGTTCTAGGGTCCACCGGGGAGCTGTTTTTT. Translating it yields CSVLGSTGELFF. This rearrangement joins TRBV29-1 to TRBJ2-2, with D hard to call. V was clipped by 5 bases and J by 4 bases, with 8 bases between them. CDR3 length equals 12 residues. Germline CDR1 SQVTM, CDR2 ANQGSEA.

The CDR3, as DNA: TGTGCCAGCAGCCTATTTGGGGCCATAAAGGAGCAGTTCTTC. Translation: CASSLFGAIKEQFF. The chain uses TRBV7-9 and TRBJ2-1, with TRBD1 as a possible D gene (5 bases). CDR3 size: 14 residues. Germline V lookup: CDR1 SEHNR, CDR2 FQNEAQ (reference sequence). With 5 bases removed from V and 10 bases from J, the gap between germline ends came to 18 bases.

This clonotype was found a few times. A junction end diverges from the germline sequence, so it may reflect a read error. V usage is TRBV5-4 and J usage is TRBJ2-1; D is possibly TRBD1 (5 bases). The germline gives CDR1 SGHNT, CDR2 YYREEE (reference sequence). This CDR3 is 15 amino acids long. The CDR3 spells CASSLSAGSFNEQFF. The CDR3 region has the DNA TGTGCCAGCAGCTTGTCGGCAGGGTCCTTCAATGAGCAGTTCTTC.

This clonotype was counted only a few times. The chain has TRBV27 and TRBJ2-1; 8 bases match TRBD2. The V gene's germline CDR1 is MNHEY and CDR2 SMNVEV (reference sequence). This CDR3 region has 16 residues. V lost 6 bases to trimming and J lost 0 bases; unmatched junction nucleotides: 7. The CDR3: CASSVSGDRSYNEQFF. The CDR3 DNA follows: TGTGCCAGCAGCGTTAGCGGGGACCGCTCCTACAATGAGCAGTTCTTC.

This clonotype was seen only a few times. The rearrangement joins TRBV27 to TRBJ2-7; TRBD2 matches at 8 bases. Trimming at V came to 4 bases and at J to 2 bases, leaving 7 bases not matched to a gene. The germline CDR1 and CDR2 sequences are MNHEY and SMNVEV (reference sequence). The CDR3 length is 15 residues. The CDR3 bases are TGTGCCAGCAGTTCCGGGACTAGTCCCCCCTACGAGCAGTACTTC. It encodes CASSSGTSPPYEQYF.

The chain couples TRBV12-3 or TRBV12-4 to TRBJ2-2; possibly TRBD1 or TRBD2 for D (5 bases each). The germline V and J ends were trimmed by 7 bases and 8 bases, with 17 bases remaining between them. CDR3 length equals 14 residues. This CDR3 reads CASNPGTLGGELFF. CDR3 bases: TGTGCCAGCAATCCTGGGACGCTGGGGGGGGAGCTGTTTTTT.

The chain combines TRBV6-1 with TRBJ1-5; no clear D. Trimming removed 0 bases from V and 0 bases from J, with 12 bases in between. The CDR3 loop spans 17 amino acids. CDR1 MNHNS and CDR2 SASEGT come from the germline V gene. CDR3 region: CASSEAPRWGSNQPQHF. CDR3 bases: TGTGCCAGCAGTGAAGCCCCAAGGTGGGGTAGCAATCAGCCCCAGCATTTT.

The V gene is TRBV5-1, the J gene TRBJ2-7, with 16 bases that match TRBD2. From germline, CDR1 is SGHRS and CDR2 YFSETQ. The CDR3 covers 19 residues. V shed 4 bases, J shed 0 bases, and the junction held 10 bases outside the gene matches. In DNA form, the CDR3 reads TGCGCCAGCAGCCCCCGCGGGACTAGCGGGAGGGCAGGCTCCTACGAGCAGTACTTC. This gives the protein CASSPRGTSGRAGSYEQYF.

A remark on this clonotype: Because the CDR3 is missing its conserved closing phenylalanine or tryptophan, this is likely a read error. The chain carries TRBV4-1 and TRBJ2-7, with 7 bases matching TRBD1. The CDR3 sequence is 15 residues long. The junction had 6 bases not matched to a gene; V was cut back by 4 bases and J by 0 bases. Looked up from germline, CDR1 is MGHRA and CDR2 is YSYEKL. The CDR3 DNA reads TGCGCCAGCAGCCTGGGACAGTCGAGCTCCTACGAGCAGTACATC. Protein sequence: CASSLGQSSSYEQYI.

The sample holds a few counts of this clonotype. The rearrangement links TRBV7-2 to TRBJ2-7, with 12 positions matching TRBD2. CDR3 length: 16 amino acids. The junction had 7 bases not matched to a gene; V was cut back by 2 bases and J by 5 bases. Germline CDR1 reads SGHTA; CDR2 reads FQGNSA. In DNA form, the CDR3 reads TGTGCCAGCAGCTTATCTAGCGGGGGGGTATTGAACGAGCAGTACTTC. Translation: CASSLSSGGVLNEQYF.

This clonotype turned up a few times. V usage is TRBV3-1 and J usage is TRBJ2-2; D is unclear. V lost 0 bases and J lost 6, with 14 bases in between. Looked up from germline, CDR1 is LGHDT and CDR2 is YNNKEL (reference sequence). This CDR3 has 16 residues. In DNA, the CDR3 is TGTGCCAGCAGCCAAGACTCTCTTTTAGCAGCCGGGGAGCTGTTTTTT. Translated, it gives CASSQDSLLAAGELFF.

This clonotype was detected ten times or more. The chain employs TRBV5-6 and TRBJ1-1; 9 bases agree with TRBD1. Germline CDR1 is SGHDT and CDR2 is YYEEEE. Trimming took 5 bases from V and 1 from J; bases not matched to a gene: 0. The CDR3 extends over 13 amino acids. CDR3 sequence reads: CASRTGGNTEAFF. CDR3 bases: TGTGCCAGCAGGACAGGGGGGAACACTGAAGCTTTCTTT.

This clonotype appeared a few times. The chain carries TRBV7-8 and TRBJ2-2; 13 bases align to TRBD2. With V trimmed by 5 bases and J by 0 bases, 9 bases remained unmatched. Germline CDR1 and CDR2: SGHVS and FQNEAQ. The CDR3 loop spans 19 amino acids. CDR3 DNA: TGTGCCAGCAGCACCCGATGGACTAGCGGGGGCCCGAACACCGGGGAGCTGTTTTTT. As protein: CASSTRWTSGGPNTGELFF.